A selection of T cell receptor beta chains follows, all from one sample in a study of T cell responses to AZD1222 COVID-19 vaccine. The data were produced by immunoSEQ multiplex PCR, yet TCRdb's version contains in-frame clones alone and is incomplete. The sample consists of approximately 110,000 clones, about 90% of them appearing once. The sample was peripheral blood, taken on day 0 of AZD1222 vaccination. Receptors were obtained from an adult in good health. Both conserved end residues are part of each CDR3. D genes are given only for firm matches. Some rows mark clone size as missing; the rest say once, few, many or name a class of expanded clone.

V	size	D	J	length	DNA	CDR3
TRBV30	NA	NA	TRBJ1-2	12	TGTGCCTGGAGTGTGTCCAGGCCTGGCTACACCTTC	CAWSVSRPGYTF
TRBV7-7	NA	TRBD1	TRBJ2-1	15	TGTGCTAGCAGTCGTGGACAGGGCTCCTACAATGAGCAGTTCTTC	CASSRGQGSYNEQFF
TRBV11-1	few	TRBD1	TRBJ2-2	15	TGTGCCAGCAGCCAGGACAGGGGGAACACCGGGGAGCTGTTTTTT	CASSQDRGNTGELFF
TRBV5-1	NA	TRBD1	TRBJ2-2	15	TGCGCCAGCGGAACACAGGGGCCTCCCACCGGGGAGCTGTTTTTT	CASGTQGPPTGELFF
TRBV6-2/TRBV6-3	NA	TRBD2	TRBJ2-7	15	TGTGCCAGCAGTTCCTACAGCGGGAAAACCTACGAGCAGTACTTC	CASSSYSGKTYEQYF
TRBV7-6	NA	NA	TRBJ2-5	13	TGTGCCAGCAGCTTAGAGAGGGTAGAGACCCAGTACTTC	CASSLERVETQYF
TRBV24-1	NA	TRBD2	TRBJ2-2	17	TGTGCCACCAGTGCCTCCCCGGGGGGAGCGAACACCGGGGAGCTGTTTTTT	CATSASPGGANTGELFF
TRBV9	NA	NA	TRBJ2-1	13	TGTGCCAGCAGCGTAGTCCAGGGCGGTGAGCAGTTCTTC	CASSVVQGGEQFF
TRBV6-2/TRBV6-3	once	NA	TRBJ2-3	15	TGTGCCAGCAGTTACGGGTACGCTAGCACAGATACGCAGTATTTT	CASSYGYASTDTQYF
TRBV5-6	once	NA	TRBJ1-1	16	TGTGCCAGCAGCTACCCTAGGAGGCGCGAGAACACTGAAGCTTTCTTT	CASSYPRRRENTEAFF
TRBV6-5	NA	NA	TRBJ1-1	14	TGTGCCAGCAGTCTTCAGACAGTGAACACTGAAGCTTTCTTT	CASSLQTVNTEAFF
TRBV5-1	NA	NA	TRBJ2-7	14	TGCGCCAGCAGCTTGGCCCAGGGGTCCTACGAGCAGTACTTC	CASSLAQGSYEQYF
TRBV3-1/TRBV3-2	few	NA	TRBJ2-2	12	TGTGCCAGCACGGGGGACACCGGGGAGCTGTTTTTT	CASTGDTGELFF
TRBV11-2	NA	NA	TRBJ1-2	14	TGTGCCAGCTCAGAGGACGGCGCCGTCTATGGCTACACCTTC	CASSEDGAVYGYTF
TRBV2	NA	TRBD1	TRBJ1-2	14	TGTGCCAGCAGACCCGACAGGGGCTCTGGTGGCTACACCTTC	CASRPDRGSGGYTF
TRBV11-2	NA	TRBD1	TRBJ1-4	14	TGTGCCAGCAGTTCAGGGGGAGGTTACGAAAAACTGTTTTTT	CASSSGGGYEKLFF
TRBV7-2	NA	NA	TRBJ1-1	12	TGTGCCAGCAGCTTCCCCGGAACTGAAGCTTTCTTT	CASSFPGTEAFF
TRBV6-2/TRBV6-3	NA	NA	TRBJ1-1	19	TGTGCCAGCAGTTACTCGAAGTACAGGCCCAATCTAATGAACACTGAAGCTTTCTTT	CASSYSKYRPNLMNTEAFF
TRBV10-3	NA	TRBD1	TRBJ2-6	18	TGTGCCATCAGTGGATTTACAGGGGTCTCGGCTGGGGCCAACGTCCTGACTTTC	CAISGFTGVSAGANVLTF
TRBV9	once	NA	TRBJ2-7	17	TGTGCCAGCAGCGTAGGCCATCTAGGAGCGGAGGCTCAGGAGCAGTACTTC	CASSVGHLGAEAQEQYF
TRBV6-1	NA	NA	TRBJ2-1	14	TGTGCCAGCAGTGAGAGTGGGGGGTACAATGAGCAGTTCTTC	CASSESGGYNEQFF
TRBV5-6	NA	TRBD1	TRBJ1-3	15	TGTGCCAGCAGCTACCTTGGGGACAGCCAGAACACCATATATTTT	CASSYLGDSQNTIYF
TRBV30	NA	NA	TRBJ1-1	14	TGTGCCTGGAGGACCGGGGCCCACGCGACTGAAGCTTTCTTT	CAWRTGAHATEAFF
TRBV24-1	NA	NA	TRBJ2-1	16	TGTGCCACCTCCCCCCGAACCGGGAACACGGGCAATGAGCAGTTCTTC	CATSPRTGNTGNEQFF
TRBV12-3/TRBV12-4	NA	NA	TRBJ1-4	13	TGTGCCAGCAGTTCACGGGAGAATGAAAAACTGTTTTTT	CASSSRENEKLFF
TRBV19	NA	TRBD1	TRBJ1-2	13	TGTGCCAGTAGTACCCGGACAGGGGCCGGCTACACCTTC	CASSTRTGAGYTF